The 20 T cell receptor beta chains below all came from one sample that was sequenced in a study of blood T cell repertoires in COVID-19. Profiling relied on immunoSEQ multiplex PCR, and the TCRdb table lists in-frame clones only, not all of them. This table holds more than 150,000 clones, about 78% found once. The sequenced sample consisted of PBMCs or T cells enriched from blood (not recorded which). These receptors were taken from a woman in her 50s who had recovered from COVID-19.

The chain combines TRBV5-1 with TRBJ1-2; 9 bases fit TRBD1. The CDR3 is made up of 14 amino acids. V gave up 1 base and J gave up 5 bases; unmatched junction bases: 3. CDR1 and CDR2 from the germline V gene are SGHRS and YFSETQ. CDR3 in amino acids: CASSLNGQGYGYTF. Here the CDR3 DNA reads TGCGCCAGCAGCTTGAACGGACAGGGGTATGGCTACACCTTC.

The gene calls are TRBV19 and TRBJ1-6; D unresolved. This CDR3 is 14 amino acids long. Germline V lookup: CDR1 LNHDA, CDR2 SQIVND (reference sequence). V shed 5 bases and J shed 8 bases, with 13 bases lying between them. CDR3 amino acids: CASSRDTTYSPLHF. In DNA form, the CDR3 reads TGTGCCAGTAGTCGCGACACCACTTATTCACCCCTCCACTTT.

The rearrangement uses TRBV6-5 and TRBJ2-1, with TRBD2 identical over 7 bases. J was trimmed by 6 bases and V by 8 bases; bases with no gene match: 13. Germline assignment: CDR1 MNHEY and CDR2 SVGAGI. This CDR3 spans 15 amino acids. The CDR3 coding sequence is TGTGCCAGCTGTAGTAGCGGGTCACGTGGCAATGAGCAGTTCTTC. Amino acid sequence: CASCSSGSRGNEQFF.

DNA for the CDR3: TGTGCCAGCCGTCTAGCGGGGGTCACAGATACGCAGTATTTT. Residues: CASRLAGVTDTQYF. J is TRBJ2-3 and V is TRBV19, with 10 bases fitting TRBD2. The CDR3 is 14 residues long. J lost 2 bases, V lost 9 bases, and 5 bases had no gene match. Germline CDR1 and CDR2: LNHDA and SQIVND (reference sequence).

This clone was detected only a few times. The CDR3 bases are TGCAGCGTTGATCCTAGCGGGAGCCAAGAGACCCAGTACTTC. Its translation: CSVDPSGSQETQYF. V usage is TRBV29-1 and J usage is TRBJ2-5, with 10 bases aligning to TRBD2. CDR1 SQVTM and CDR2 ANQGSEA come from the germline V gene. CDR3 length: 14 amino acids. Trimming took 3 bases from V and 1 from J; bases not matched to a gene: 2.

V and J are TRBV7-2 and TRBJ2-3, with 7 bases aligning to TRBD2. The CDR3 contains 15 residues. The germline CDR1 and CDR2 sequences are SGHTA and FQGNSA. The J segment lost 3 bases and the V segment lost 3 bases, leaving 6 bases of the junction unmatched. For the CDR3, the DNA is TGTGCCAGCAGCTTCGCCGCGGGAGATACAGATACGCAGTATTTT. Translation: CASSFAAGDTDTQYF.

This chain joins TRBV10-3 and TRBJ2-5; D remains ambiguous. The CDR3 spans 12 residues. The V gene's germline CDR1 is ENHRY and CDR2 SYGVKD. Trimming left V 3 bases short and J 5 bases short, with 7 bases between. CDR3 sequence reads: CAISDPGETQYF. The CDR3 nucleotides are TGTGCCATCAGTGACCCCGGGGAGACCCAGTACTTC.

The genes are TRBV2 and TRBJ2-7; TRBD2 matches at 14 bases. J lost 7 bases, V lost 2 bases, and 1 base had no gene match. Germline values: CDR1 SNHLY, CDR2 FYNNEI. This CDR3 comprises 14 residues. CDR3 in amino acids: CASSERTSGREQYF. The CDR3 DNA reads as TGTGCCAGCAGTGAACGGACTAGCGGGAGGGAGCAGTACTTC. The whole variable domain, filled in from reference TRBV2 and TRBJ2-7, reads EPEVTQTPSHQVTQMGQEVILRCVPISNHLYFYWYRQILGQKVEFLVSFYNNEISEKSEIFDDQFSVERPDGSNFTLKIRSTKLEDSAMYFCASSERTSGREQYFGPGTRLTVT.

The J gene is TRBJ2-7, the V gene TRBV4-3; D is perhaps TRBD2 (5 bases). Deletions cut 0 bases from V and 2 bases from J, with 11 bases between. There are 15 residues in the CDR3. Germline V gene lookup returns CDR1 LGHNA and CDR2 YSLEER. The CDR3 coding sequence is TGCGCCAGCAGCCAAGATCCTCTAGCTACCTACGAGCAGTACTTC. Amino acids: CASSQDPLATYEQYF.

The chain couples TRBV19 to TRBJ2-7; 10 bases fit TRBD1. This CDR3 has 15 residues. V was pared by 1 base and J by 3 bases, with 3 bases of the junction left unmatched. The V gene's germline CDR1 is LNHDA and CDR2 SQIVND (reference sequence). The CDR3 DNA sequence: TGTGCCAGTAGTATAGCCAGGACAGGGGGCTACGAGCAGTACTTC. Translated: CASSIARTGGYEQYF.

This clone appeared a single time. The chain recombines TRBV12-5 with TRBJ1-4; D may be TRBD1 (6 bases). The CDR3 has 14 residues. Germline loops: CDR1 LGHNT, CDR2 FRNRAP. The CDR3 DNA is TGTGCGACGCCTCCTTGGGGGCCTAATGAAAAACTGTTTTTT. It encodes CATPPWGPNEKLFF.

This rearrangement joins TRBV19 to TRBJ1-1; D unresolved. From germline, CDR1 is LNHDA and CDR2 SQIVND (reference sequence). This CDR3 has 12 residues. Trimming took 7 bases from V and 4 from J, leaving 10 bases between them. CDR3 protein: CASNAGVTEAFF. The CDR3 bases are TGTGCCAGTAACGCCGGTGTCACTGAAGCTTTCTTT. The full variable domain, its missing parts supplied by reference TRBV19 and TRBJ1-1, is DGGITQSPKYLFRKEGQNVTLSCEQNLNHDAMYWYRQDPGQGLRLIYYSQIVNDFQKGDIAEGYSVSREKKESFPLTVTSAQKNPTAFYLCASNAGVTEAFFGQGTRLTVV.

In DNA, the CDR3 is TGTGCCAGCAGCCGCGGGACAGGGGTGTTAACTAACTATGGCTACACCTTC. This encodes CASSRGTGVLTNYGYTF. V gene TRBV28 combines with J gene TRBJ1-2, with 10 bases aligning to TRBD1. J gave up 0 bases and V 6 bases, and 10 bases lay outside the gene matches. This CDR3 comprises 17 residues. Germline V gene sequence: CDR1 MDHEN, CDR2 SYDVKM.

The J gene is TRBJ2-7, the V gene TRBV2; TRBD2 matches at 11 bases. This CDR3 has 16 amino acids. Germline loops: CDR1 SNHLY, CDR2 FYNNEI. Trimming cost V 7 bases and J 4 bases; bases outside gene matches: 12. The CDR3 here is CASIARGSGRGYEQYF. The CDR3 DNA reads as TGTGCCAGCATCGCGAGGGGTAGCGGGAGGGGGTACGAGCAGTACTTC.

V is TRBV7-9 and J is TRBJ2-5; D may be TRBD1 (6 bases). There are 17 residues in the CDR3. V dropped 1 base and J dropped 4 bases, with 19 bases sitting between them. The V gene's germline CDR1 is SEHNR and CDR2 FQNEAQ (reference sequence). The CDR3 spells CASSLGRTVQAGETQYF. Written as DNA, the CDR3 is TGTGCCAGCAGCTTAGGTCGGACAGTCCAGGCAGGAGAGACCCAGTACTTC.

This sequence joins TRBV5-1 and TRBJ2-7, with D perhaps TRBD1 (6 bases). CDR3 length: 11 amino acids. CDR1 SGHRS and CDR2 YFSETQ come from the germline V gene. With 5 bases removed from V and 6 bases from J, the gap between germline ends came to 9 bases. CDR3 coding DNA: TGCGCCAGCAGGATCAGGGGCGAGCAGTACTTC. It translates to CASRIRGEQYF.

The V call is TRBV5-1, the J call TRBJ2-1; TRBD1 matches 10 bases. V trimming: 4 bases; J trimming: 6 bases; junction bases outside the gene matches: 7. The CDR3 has 15 amino acids. Germline CDR1 is SGHRS and CDR2 is YFSETQ. The CDR3 loop is CASSPGGTGANEQFF. For the CDR3, the DNA is TGCGCCAGCAGCCCCGGTGGGACAGGGGCCAATGAGCAGTTCTTC.

The chain has TRBV18 and TRBJ1-5; D perhaps matches TRBD1 (6 bases). The CDR3 contains 14 residues. V was clipped by 2 bases and J by 4 bases, with 9 bases between them. CDR1 KGHSH and CDR2 LQKENI come from the germline V gene. The CDR3 DNA is TGTGCCAGCTCACCAGGGGGCTGGAATCAGCCCCAGCATTTT. Its protein product is CASSPGGWNQPQHF.

This clone has a count of ten or more. The rearrangement uses TRBV7-7 and TRBJ2-5, with TRBD2 as a possible D gene (5 bases). Germline-derived CDR1 and CDR2 are SSHAT and FNYEAQ (reference sequence). This CDR3 region has 15 residues. V lost 5 bases, J lost 0 bases, and 13 bases lay in between. The CDR3 loop reads CASSPGRTYQETQYF. The CDR3 DNA is TGTGCCAGCAGCCCAGGACGGACTTACCAAGAGACCCAGTACTTC.

The J gene is TRBJ2-1, the V gene TRBV18; TRBD2 agrees at 8 bases. The CDR3 runs 15 residues. The J segment lost 7 bases and the V segment lost 6 bases, leaving 11 bases of the junction unmatched. From germline, CDR1 is KGHSH and CDR2 LQKENI. The CDR3 loop is CASSESGSLWNEQFF. In nucleotides, the CDR3 is TGTGCCAGCTCCGAGAGCGGGAGCCTCTGGAATGAGCAGTTCTTC.